This T cell receptor beta chain was retrieved from a study of radiation and T cells in renal cell carcinoma. The time point denotes: baseline pretreatment blood. Treatment noted: 15 Gy SBRT to primary tumor, nephrectomy 4 weeks later. Clones were read by immunoSEQ multiplex PCR, and TCRdb kept only the in-frame ones, dropping some. Counted here are over 85,000 clones, under 90% occurring once; the ten biggest clones make up roughly 6.1%. The specimen comprised blood, sampled from a patient whose treatment included radiotherapy and nephrectomy. The sequence was collected from a man between 60 and 75 years old with renal cell carcinoma.

Written as DNA, the CDR3 is TGTGCCAGCAGCCGGGACAGCGACCAGCCCCAGCATTTT. It is translated as CASSRDSDQPQHF. The chain recombines TRBV14 with TRBJ1-5; 7 nucleotides line up with TRBD1. V was pared by 4 bases and J by 7 bases, with 4 bases of the junction left unmatched. Germline V gene data show CDR1 as SGHDN and CDR2 as FVKESK. The CDR3 is 13 amino acids.